This TCR beta chain was obtained from a study of blood T cell repertoires in COVID-19. The wider study: Sites across the United States, Italy and Spain contributed samples from acute and convalescent COVID-19. T cells, B-cell-depleted T cells, or PBMCs supplied cDNA or gDNA.

As handled by the study authors: Cell counts per sample came from amplifying reference gene primers. Assay used: immunoSEQ multiplex PCR; TCRdb lists only in-frame clones, some missing. The DNA gave D and trimming, while V, J and clone size come from that table. The sample gives 250,000 to 300,000 clones, roughly nine tenths of which show up once; about 1.8% is in the top ten. Cohort placement rested on clinical history that participants reported themselves. Germline V CDR1 and CDR2: SGHTA, FQGNSA. The CDR3 sequence is 14 residues long. V lost 2 bases and J 5 bases, leaving 10 bases between the germline ends.

The sample consisted of PBMCs or T cells enriched from blood (not recorded which). This rearrangement joins TRBV7-2 to TRBJ2-1; weak D call: TRBD1 (6 bases). The TCR was taken from a woman in her thirties or forties who had recovered from COVID-19. CDR3 region: CASSLSGDHNEQFF. The CDR3 nucleotides are TGTGCCAGCAGCTTATCAGGGGACCACAATGAGCAGTTCTTC.